These T cell receptor beta chains were read from a single sample in a study of T cells in Graves' hyperthyroidism and ophthalmopathy. TCRdb passed the multiplex PCR reads through MiXCR, listing each CDR3 protein once. The sample has 250,000 to 400,000 distinct CDR3 sequences, roughly 15% seen once. Sequenced material: blood. The receptors were gathered from a woman between 35 and 50 years old with Graves' ophthalmopathy. Each CDR3 is given with its conserved first and last residue. A D gene is named only where the DNA matches it firmly. The listing skips clone size in some rows; elsewhere it reads once, few, many or a size class.

D gene	clone size	V gene	J gene	CDR3 DNA	CDR3 protein
NA	few	TRBV12-5	TRBJ1-2	TGTGCTAGTCGTTTCCCAACCCAACAGGGAAGGCGGAACTATGGCTACACCTTC	CASRFPTQQGRRNYGYTF
NA	NA	TRBV7-6	TRBJ1-4	TGTGCCAGCAGCTTCGTCAGGGAAAGGGGTGAAAAACTGTTTTTT	CASSFVRERGEKLFF
TRBD2	NA	TRBV18	TRBJ2-1	TGTGCCAGCTCACCATATACTAGCGGGGGCTACAATGAGCAGTTCTTC	CASSPYTSGGYNEQFF
TRBD1	NA	TRBV7-2	TRBJ1-6	TGTGCCAGCAGCTTGCGGGACAGGGGAAATTCACCCCTCCACTTT	CASSLRDRGNSPLHF
NA	few	TRBV12-3/TRBV12-4	TRBJ1-6	TGTGCCAGCAGTTTAGGTGTCCGGGGCTCACCCCCCCACTTT	CASSLGVRGSPPHF
NA	few	TRBV9	TRBJ2-1	TGTGCCAGCAGCGTAGGTCATCTAGGAGAGCAGTTCTTC	CASSVGHLGEQFF
TRBD2	many	TRBV14	TRBJ2-1	TGTGCCAGCAGCCCACCTAGCGGGAGGGCCGTAATAGGGTACAATGAGCAGTTCTTC	CASSPPSGRAVIGYNEQFF
NA	many	TRBV7-9	TRBJ1-2	TGTGCCAGCAGCCGTGGAGAGGATGGCTACACCTTC	CASSRGEDGYTF
NA	few	TRBV25-1	TRBJ1-3	TGTGCCAGCAGTGAAGGGACACCCTCTGGAAACACCATATATTTT	CASSEGTPSGNTIYF
TRBD2	NA	TRBV15	TRBJ2-5	TGTGCCACCAGCAGAGGACTAGCAGCCCAAGAGACCCAGTACTTC	CATSRGLAAQETQYF
NA	many	TRBV20-1	TRBJ2-1	TGCAGTGCTAGAACCCCGCGTAGGGCCAATGAGCAGTTCTTC	CSARTPRRANEQFF
TRBD1	few	TRBV24-1	TRBJ1-6	TGTGCCCCGAGACAGGGTGCGATTAAGGTCGATTCACCCCTCCACTTT	CAPRQGAIKVDSPLHF
NA	NA	TRBV5-4	TRBJ2-5	TGTGCCAGCAGCCCCCGCCGGGGACGGGAGACCCAGTACTTC	CASSPRRGRETQYF
NA	NA	TRBV5-4	TRBJ1-2	TGTGCCAGCAGCTTGGGAGATAACTATGGCTACACCTTC	CASSLGDNYGYTF
NA	many	TRBV7-6	TRBJ2-7	TGTGCCAGCAGCCCGCGGGTTAGCTACGAGCAGTACTTC	CASSPRVSYEQYF
NA	few	TRBV11-2	TRBJ2-4	TGTGCCAGCCGATCTCTGGAGGGGCGTAACGACATTCAGTACTTC	CASRSLEGRNDIQYF
NA	many	TRBV9	TRBJ1-4	TGTGCCAGCAGCGTTTCCGGGACAACTAATGAAAAACTGTTTTTT	CASSVSGTTNEKLFF
TRBD1	NA	TRBV4-1	TRBJ2-7	TGCGCCAGCAGCCAGGGGCTACAGGGGCGCCTCTACGAGCAGTACTTC	CASSQGLQGRLYEQYF
TRBD2	many	TRBV6-1	TRBJ2-3	TGTGCCAGCAGAGCCGGGACTAGCGGACATACGCAGTATTTT	CASRAGTSGHTQYF
NA	few	TRBV7-9	TRBJ2-7	TGTGCCAGCAGCCGGTCCGAGGGTCCAGACGAGCAGTACTTC	CASSRSEGPDEQYF
NA	few	TRBV19	TRBJ2-5	TGTGCCAGTAGTGAGTCCGGGACATCCGAGACCCAGTACTTC	CASSESGTSETQYF
NA	many	TRBV5-1	TRBJ1-1	TGCGCCAGCAGCATGGGGGGGCATGAGAGCACTGAAGCTTTCTTT	CASSMGGHESTEAFF
NA	many	TRBV6-1	TRBJ1-5	TGTGCCAGCAGTGAAGGGACCGGACAGCCCCAGCATTTT	CASSEGTGQPQHF
NA	few	TRBV19	TRBJ1-5	TGTGCCAGTAGTAACCCTGGCGTGGGGGGCGAGCAGCCCCAGCATTTT	CASSNPGVGGEQPQHF
TRBD2	many	TRBV6-2/TRBV6-3	TRBJ2-1	TGTGCCAGCAGCACCCAGCTAGCGGGGTACAATGAGCAGTTCTTC	CASSTQLAGYNEQFF
NA	many	TRBV20-1	TRBJ2-1	TGCAGTGCTAGAGATTGGGCGGAGAGCTCCTACAATGAGCAGTTCTTC	CSARDWAESSYNEQFF
TRBD2	NA	TRBV11-2	TRBJ2-4	TGTGCCAGCAGCTTCGGACTAGCGGCGGGGGCCAAAAACATTCAGTACTTC	CASSFGLAAGAKNIQYF
NA	many	TRBV20-1	TRBJ1-2	TGCAGTGCTGCTATGGACTATGGCTACACCTTC	CSAAMDYGYTF
TRBD1	many	TRBV18	TRBJ1-2	TGTGCCAGCTCACCTCCAGGGGGAGACGGCTACACCTTC	CASSPPGGDGYTF
NA	many	TRBV12-3/TRBV12-4	TRBJ2-5	TGTGCCAGCAGTCACGGACTAGGGGGTTCAGAGACCCAGTACTTC	CASSHGLGGSETQYF
NA	many	TRBV6-1	TRBJ1-1	TGTGCCAGCAGGGGACCCCTGAACACTGAAGCTTTCTTT	CASRGPLNTEAFF
TRBD1	many	TRBV29-1	TRBJ1-2	TGCAGCGTTGAAGGCGGGACAGTCGATAACTATGGCTACACCTTC	CSVEGGTVDNYGYTF
TRBD2	many	TRBV20-1	TRBJ2-1	TGCAGTGCTATGTCGCGGGGGGGCTCGTGGTTGAATGAGCAGTTCTTC	CSAMSRGGSWLNEQFF
TRBD1	many	TRBV5-1	TRBJ2-7	TGCGCCAGCAGCTCAGACAGGGTGAGCTCCTACGAGCAGTACTTC	CASSSDRVSSYEQYF
TRBD1	many	TRBV20-1	TRBJ1-2	TGCAGTGCTAAAGAGGGGGCACCGGGAGGCTACACCTTC	CSAKEGAPGGYTF
TRBD1	many	TRBV7-2	TRBJ2-2	TGTGCCAGCAGCTTTCGGACAGGGGGCATCGGGGAGCTGTTTTTT	CASSFRTGGIGELFF
NA	many	TRBV27	TRBJ1-5	TGTGCCAGCAGTTTGTCGGGGAGCAATCAGCCCCAGCATTTT	CASSLSGSNQPQHF
TRBD1	many	TRBV20-1	TRBJ1-2	TGCAGTTTCCAAGACAGGGTAGGAGTTGGCTACACCTTC	CSFQDRVGVGYTF
NA	many	TRBV11-2	TRBJ1-1	TGTGCCAGCAGCTCAAAACATCGGGCCAACACTGAAGCTTTCTTT	CASSSKHRANTEAFF
NA	few	TRBV9	TRBJ1-1	TGTGCCAGCAGTTACTTGGGGGGACACATGAACACTGAAGCTTTCTTT	CASSYLGGHMNTEAFF
NA	NA	TRBV19	TRBJ1-4	TGTGCCAGTAGTATAGCAAAACAGAGGGGGGAAAAACTGTTTTTT	CASSIAKQRGEKLFF
TRBD1	many	TRBV11-2	TRBJ2-4	TGTGCCAGCAGCTTAGAAACAGGGGTGAACATTCAGTACTTC	CASSLETGVNIQYF
TRBD2	many	TRBV24-1	TRBJ2-1	TGTGCCACCAGTGATTTTGCCCGTGTCGGGGGGAAGTTCTTC	CATSDFARVGGKFF
NA	once	TRBV2	TRBJ1-1	TGTGCCAGCAGTGTGCGGGGGGCTGGGGACACTGAAGCTTTCTTT	CASSVRGAGDTEAFF
TRBD2	NA	TRBV7-7	TRBJ2-4	TGTGCTAGCAGCTTATCCCCAAGCGGGGTTCCCAAAAACATTCAGTACTTC	CASSLSPSGVPKNIQYF
NA	NA	TRBV20-1	TRBJ1-6	TGCAGTGCTACTAAGGACAGCCTTCCTAATTCACCCCTCCACTTT	CSATKDSLPNSPLHF
NA	few	TRBV5-6	TRBJ2-1	TGTGCCAGCAGCTTGGCGGGCGGTGAATATGAGCAGTTCTTC	CASSLAGGEYEQFF
NA	many	TRBV7-9	TRBJ2-7	TGTGCCAGCAGCTCCCGATCAAGGGGAGGCAGTCGCGAGCAGTACTTC	CASSSRSRGGSREQYF
NA	NA	TRBV28	TRBJ1-5	TGTGCCAGCAGTTTTAAGGGGCTTGCCCAGCATTTT	CASSFKGLAQHF
NA	NA	TRBV5-5	TRBJ1-2	TGTGCCAGCAGCTTCGGCAGGAGTCGGGATGGCTACACCTTC	CASSFGRSRDGYTF
NA	many	TRBV28	TRBJ1-2	TGTGCCAGCAGACTTATGGGACCCAGCTACACCTTC	CASRLMGPSYTF